This TCR beta chain was sequenced for a study of T cell responses to AZD1222 COVID-19 vaccine. Whole-study results and caveats: Recipients of two AZD1222 doses showed rising Spike-specific TCR breadth and depth.

In regard to this clone: Antigen unknown.

Trimming pared 0 bases from V and 8 bases from J, leaving 10 bases between. The CDR3 totals 13 residues. CDR1 is LGHDT, CDR2 YNNKEL, per germline (reference sequence). Assay used: immunoSEQ multiplex PCR; TCRdb lists only in-frame clones, some missing. The data contain under 85,000 clones, approximately 88% of them seen just once; the ten biggest clones take up roughly 5%. The chain links TRBV3-1 (or the pseudogene TRBV3-2) to TRBJ1-2, with D unclear. The TCR comes from an adult in good health. Source: peripheral blood, taken on day 0 of MenACWY control vaccination. In DNA, the CDR3 is TGTGCCAGCAGCCAAGAATTTATGCGAGGCTACACCTTC. Residues: CASSQEFMRGYTF.